Listed below are T cell receptor beta chains from one sample, sequenced in a study of T cell changes during pregnancy in multiple sclerosis. Sequencing used immunoSEQ multiplex PCR; TCRdb keeps in-frame clones, though not all of them. The sample has 30,000 to 35,000 clones; around nine tenths are singletons. Specimen: CD8+ T cells from peripheral blood mononuclear cells, collected before pregnancy. The source is a female donor with multiple sclerosis, enrolled in a pregnancy study. CDR3s include the opening cysteine and the closing phenylalanine or tryptophan.

TRBV9	CASSVADPGVEQYF
TRBV6-4	CASSDRGGANVLTF
TRBV13	CASSQALRGPSPLHF
TRBV6-1	CASRELRLGGTQYF
TRBV2	CASSVTEFSYEQYF
TRBV10-1	CASSVTADTEAFF
TRBV10-2	CASSEGTSYETQYF
TRBV2	CASTDGGLWGAFF
TRBV11-2	CASSLVTTGRLNYGYTF
TRBV6-6	CASSYGRYDSNQPQHF
TRBV7-6	CASSPLETQYF
TRBV7-2	CASSPRGRGWYYGYTF
TRBV7-2	CASSFATSYEQYF
TRBV2	CASSVWRGRPNTGELFF
TRBV2	CASIIRTGAQNTEAFF
TRBV5-5	CASSPISVSDTQYF
TRBV13	CASSPTPLSYEQYF
TRBV14	CASSRRTGQETQYF
TRBV9	CASSTGAGNTIYF
TRBV9	CASSVRLAGTTSTDTQYF
TRBV11-3	CASSSGGVDEQYF
TRBV5-1	CASSLAVAGLGIGDTQYF
TRBV11-2	CASSLEASGGSYEQYF
TRBV7-6	CASSLEFRGLPEQYF
TRBV13	CASSAPGQGSDTQYF
TRBV6-4	CAIQGSSYNEQFF
TRBV27	CASSLSGTVGPLHF
TRBV4-3	CASSQAPSGLFPYEQYF
TRBV9	CASSPGQGLIYGYTF
TRBV18	CASSPSGASTGELFF
TRBV6-5	CASRGAETQYF
TRBV27	CASSLAGGPPDTQYF
TRBV4-3	CASSQDGVSSYNEQFF
TRBV27	CASSPYKGDRGDEQYF
TRBV6-1	CASSGTGWNTEAFF
TRBV7-9	CASSSTSHPNYGYTF
TRBV7-6	CASSLQRGTTDTQYF
TRBV5-5	CASSLGSYNEQFF
TRBV27	CASSSKMDRLGQPQHF
TRBV7-8	CASSLVVRGSSQPQHF
TRBV19	CASSIVRDSGAPETQYF
TRBV28	CASSGGTSGGAWETQYF
TRBV27	CASSILGGYEQYF
TRBV10-2	CASTSTSGGADEQFF
TRBV18	CASSRGSLEAFF
TRBV10-3	CAISEWVLAGGPRIGELFF
TRBV19	CASLTPTDSYPAFF
TRBV6-6	CASSPRGAGHTEAFF
TRBV7-9	CASSSRAQGWHEQFF
TRBV29-1	CSVVLFEGQYTEAFF
TRBV6-4	CASSRSGGAGNEQFF
TRBV4-1	CASSQEVVWTEAFF
TRBV6-5	CASSQGKLIAQYF
TRBV18	CASSTPPGGGYTF